A single sample is the source of the 16 T cell receptor beta chains below, sequenced in a study of CD8 T cells in ankylosing spondylitis. General study findings and limits: The study identified a TCR beta motif of about eight highly homologous variants that appeared characteristic of ankylosing spondylitis blood.

These receptors have no identified antigens. TCRdb re-analysed the 5' RACE reads in MiXCR, keeping a single row per CDR3 protein. The sample shows fewer than 550,000 distinct CDR3 sequences, approximately 5.3% of them seen only once. Sample: blood, either unsorted or a sorted T cell fraction (not recorded which). The source of these receptors is a male donor with ankylosing spondylitis.

This chain uses TRBV6-5 with TRBJ2-3, with D perhaps given as TRBD1 or TRBD2 (5 bases each). This CDR3 spans 16 amino acids. The V gene's germline CDR1 is MNHEY and CDR2 SVGAGI. V was clipped by 0 bases and J by 2 bases, with 12 bases between them. The CDR3 DNA follows: TGTGCCAGCAGTTACTCTGTGCTGGGGGACACAGATACGCAGTATTTT. Its protein product is CASSYSVLGDTDTQYF.

This clonotype was seen at least ten times. The V gene is TRBV20-1, the J gene TRBJ1-1, with no clear D. Germline loops: CDR1 DFQATT, CDR2 SNEGSKA (reference sequence). V lost 0 bases, J lost 0 bases, and 11 bases lay in between. The CDR3 has 15 residues. The CDR3 DNA follows: TGCAGTGCTAGAGATCTCGGGCGATTGAACACTGAAGCTTTCTTT. It encodes CSARDLGRLNTEAFF.

Remarks on this clonotype: Since a much larger clone is just one base distant, this may be a read error. The V call is TRBV3-1, the J call TRBJ2-3; unclear D gene. Gene TRBJ1-5 matches the end of the DNA better, so the J call may be wrong. This CDR3 contains 16 residues. Per the germline V gene, CDR1 is LGHDT and CDR2 is YNNKEL (reference sequence). The CDR3 DNA reads TGTGCCAGCAGCCAAGGGACTAGCGGAGATAGAGATACGCAGCATTTT. Protein: CASSQGTSGDRDTQHF.

There are many counts of this clonotype. This rearrangement joins TRBV4-3 to TRBJ1-5; a weak D match, TRBD1 (5 bases). V was clipped by 0 bases and J by 5 bases, with 11 bases between them. The germline CDR1 and CDR2 sequences are LGHNA and YSLEER. The CDR3 is 15 amino acids. The CDR3 DNA reads as TGCGCCAGCAGCCAAGATCAAGGGGAGCATCAGCCCCAGCATTTT. Its translation is CASSQDQGEHQPQHF.

CDR3 in amino acids: CASSQWYRSANTGELFF. The CDR3 DNA sequence: TGCGCCAGCAGCCAATGGTATCGGAGTGCGAACACCGGGGAGCTGTTTTTT. This sequence joins TRBV4-1 and TRBJ2-2; D is ambiguous. The germline V gene has CDR1 MGHRA and CDR2 YSYEKL. V lost 2 bases, J lost 0 bases, and 13 bases lay in between. There are 17 residues in the CDR3.

This clonotype was counted at least ten times. This sequence joins TRBV20-1 and TRBJ1-6; the D is unclear. The CDR3 runs to 14 residues. The ends were cut back, 8 bases at V and 3 bases at J, with 14 bases in the middle. The germline CDR1 and CDR2 sequences are DFQATT and SNEGSKA (reference sequence). The CDR3 DNA reads TGCAGTACTAAGAACAGCTACTATAATTCACCCCTCCACTTT. It translates to CSTKNSYYNSPLHF.

Ten or more counts support this clonotype. This chain uses TRBV29-1 with TRBJ2-5; possible D gene TRBD2, 6 bases. The V gene lost 4 bases and the J gene lost 3 bases, with 21 bases spanning the gap. This CDR3 is built from 16 residues. In germline, CDR1 is SQVTM, CDR2 ANQGSEA. In DNA, the CDR3 is TGCAGCGTTGGTGGAATGAGGGACGGACTAAAAGAGACCCAGTACTTC. It translates to CSVGGMRDGLKETQYF. The variable domain in full, completed from reference TRBV29-1 and TRBJ2-5, reads SAVISQKPSRDICQRGTSLTIQCQVDSQVTMMFWYRQQPGQSLTLIATANQGSEATYESGFVIDKFPISRPNLTFSTLTVSNMSPEDSSIYLCSVGGMRDGLKETQYFGPGTRLLVL.

The sample holds many counts of this clonotype. V gene TRBV18 combines with J gene TRBJ2-2; perhaps D is TRBD1 or TRBD2 (5 bases each). The V gene lost 6 bases and the J gene lost 1 base, with 12 bases spanning the gap. The length of the CDR3 is 15 residues. CDR1 is KGHSH, CDR2 LQKENI, per germline. This CDR3 reads CASSRDVLNTGELFF. The CDR3 DNA sequence: TGTGCCAGCTCGAGGGACGTCTTGAACACCGGGGAGCTGTTTTTT.

The chain recombines TRBV27 with TRBJ2-7; 8 nucleotides line up with TRBD2. V lost 1 base and J lost 1; bases outside the gene matches: 9. The germline gives CDR1 MNHEY, CDR2 SMNVEV (reference sequence). The CDR3 totals 17 residues. The DNA for the CDR3 is TGTGCCAGCAGTTTATGGGACGAGGGGACTAGATCCTACGAGCAGTACTTC. Amino acid sequence: CASSLWDEGTRSYEQYF.

This clonotype occurred a few times. The rearrangement links TRBV11-2 to TRBJ2-3; TRBD2 might be the D (5 bases). CDR3 size: 12 residues. Trimming stripped 5 bases from V and 7 bases from J, with 10 bases between. Germline V gives CDR1 SGHAT, CDR2 FQNNGV. CDR3 sequence (DNA): TGTGCCAGCAGCCCCCCTAGCTATACGCAGTATTTT. This gives the protein CASSPPSYTQYF.

This clonotype was seen repeatedly, ten times or more. This rearrangement joins TRBV20-1 to TRBJ2-3; 10 bases agree with TRBD2. Trimming at V came to 1 base and at J to 3 bases, leaving 13 bases not matched to a gene. This CDR3 contains 18 residues. CDR1 DFQATT and CDR2 SNEGSKA come from the germline V gene (reference sequence). The CDR3 spells CSARVTPLASGSTDTQYF. The CDR3 nucleotides are TGCAGTGCTAGAGTGACCCCACTTGCTAGCGGGAGTACAGATACGCAGTATTTT.

In the case of this clonotype: A much larger clone lies one base from this, so it may be a read error. The chain links TRBV10-3 to TRBJ1-3, with no clear D. Germline V gives CDR1 ENHRY, CDR2 SYGVKD. The CDR3 has 12 residues. The CDR3, as DNA: TGTGCCACCTCGAACTCTGCAAACACCATATATTTT. It specifies CATSNSANTIYF.

This clonotype has ten or more counts. The chain employs TRBV7-2 and TRBJ2-2, with D hard to call. The CDR3 sequence is 14 residues long. Germline V gene sequence: CDR1 SGHTA, CDR2 FQGNSA. Trimming took 1 base from V and 1 from J, leaving 4 bases between them. CDR3 loop: CASSLELNTGELFF. The CDR3 DNA sequence: TGTGCCAGCAGCTTAGAACTGAACACCGGGGAGCTGTTTTTT.

This clonotype came up many times. This rearrangement joins TRBV5-1 to TRBJ1-4, with 8 bases matching TRBD1. The CDR3 is made up of 14 amino acids. Germline-derived CDR1 and CDR2 are SGHRS and YFSETQ. After removal of 2 bases from V and 14 bases from J, the junction contained 11 bases not matched to a gene. The CDR3, as DNA: TGCGCCAGCAGCTTTAGACAGGGGAACACCCGTCTGTTTTTT. Encoded protein: CASSFRQGNTRLFF. Together with reference TRBV5-1 and TRBJ1-4, the CDR3 gives the full variable domain: KAGVTQTPRYLIKTRGQQVTLSCSPISGHRSVSWYQQTPGQGLQFLFEYFSETQRNKGNFPGRFSGRQFSNSRSEMNVSTLELGDSALYLCASSFRQGNTRLFFGSGTQLSVL.

Comment on this clonotype: This may stem from a read error, because a much larger clone lies one nucleotide away. The genes are TRBV25-1 and TRBJ2-5; D is uncertain. Looked up from germline, CDR1 is MGHDK and CDR2 is SYGVNS. Trimming removed 2 bases from V and 5 bases from J, with 12 bases in between. The CDR3 length is 14 residues. Here the CDR3 DNA reads TGTGCCAGCAGTGAAAGGATTTGCACGGAGACCCAGTACTTC. Translation: CASSERICTETQYF.

J is TRBJ2-5 and V is TRBV20-1; D possibly matches TRBD1 or TRBD2 (5 bases each). Germline assignment: CDR1 DFQATT and CDR2 SNEGSKA (reference sequence). The germline V and J ends were trimmed by 5 bases and 4 bases, with 17 bases remaining between them. This CDR3 spans 14 amino acids. The CDR3 sequence is CSALPGPSPETQYF. The DNA for the CDR3 is TGCAGTGCTCTGCCGGGACCGAGCCCAGAGACCCAGTACTTC.